Below, 24 T cell receptor beta chains from the same sample are listed, as sequenced in a study of identifying expanded T cells in peripheral blood. Libraries were prepared by immunoSEQ multiplex PCR; TCRdb keeps only in-frame clonotypes and omits some of them. The table shows roughly 56,000 clones, with around 81% occurring only once. The sequenced sample consisted of blood. These receptors all come from a person aged 18 to 75 in good health.

This chain links TRBV7-9 with TRBJ1-1; 9 bases align to TRBD1. The CDR3 totals 15 residues. V gave up 1 base and J gave up 5 bases; unmatched junction bases: 5. Germline CDR1 is SEHNR and CDR2 is FQNEAQ (reference sequence). For the CDR3, the DNA is TGTGCCAGCAGCTTAGGATGGGGGACAGGGACTGAAGCTTTCTTT. It translates to CASSLGWGTGTEAFF.

The rearrangement links TRBV6-1 to TRBJ2-1, with TRBD1 matching over 8 bases. The V gene end was trimmed by 6 bases and the J gene end by 7 bases; junction bases not matched to a gene: 8. CDR3 size: 14 residues. Germline V gene lookup returns CDR1 MNHNS and CDR2 SASEGT. The CDR3 bases are TGTGCCAGCAGCGACAGGGGAAGGCGGAATGAGCAGTTCTTC. Translation: CASSDRGRRNEQFF.

The chain recombines TRBV10-3 with TRBJ1-2; D gene unclear. The CDR3 spans 16 residues. The V gene's germline CDR1 is ENHRY and CDR2 SYGVKD. V was pared by 0 bases and J by 0 bases, with 11 bases between. CDR3 protein: CAISESKETANYGYTF. CDR3 DNA sequence: TGTGCCATCAGTGAGTCTAAGGAGACCGCTAACTATGGCTACACCTTC.

This clone was counted a single time. The chain carries TRBV7-9 and TRBJ1-4, with 9 bases matching TRBD1. The CDR3 consists of 14 residues. Germline V gene data show CDR1 as SEHNR and CDR2 as FQNEAQ (reference sequence). V dropped 5 bases and J dropped 7; count of bases not matched to a gene: 5. CDR3 protein: CASSIRQGGEKLFF. The CDR3 coding sequence is TGTGCCAGCAGCATCCGACAGGGGGGTGAAAAACTGTTTTTT. Together with reference TRBV7-9 and TRBJ1-4, the CDR3 gives the full variable domain: DTGVSQNPRHKITKRGQNVTFRCDPISEHNRLYWYRQTLGQGPEFLTYFQNEAQLEKSRLLSDRFSAERPKGSFSTLEIQRTEQGDSAMYLCASSIRQGGEKLFFGSGTQLSVL.

This clone has just one count. V and J are TRBV30 and TRBJ1-1; a possible D gene is TRBD1 (5 bases). Germline CDR1 and CDR2: GTSNPN and SVGIG (reference sequence). CDR3 length: 15 amino acids. The V end lost 5 bases, the J end lost 0 bases, and 16 bases lay between the germline ends. The CDR3 DNA is TGTGCCTGGTCATCCGAGGGGTCGATGAACACTGAAGCTTTCTTT. Translating it yields CAWSSEGSMNTEAFF.

This clone was picked up a small number of times. CDR3 in amino acids: CASSPGRFEAFF. DNA of the CDR3: TGTGCCAGCTCACCCGGGCGCTTTGAAGCTTTCTTT. The chain is built from TRBV18 and TRBJ1-1, with D hard to call. The ends were cut back, 3 bases at V and 7 bases at J, with 9 bases in the middle. Germline-derived CDR1 and CDR2 are KGHSH and LQKENI. The CDR3 contains 12 residues.

J is TRBJ1-1 and V is TRBV5-1; D ambiguous. The CDR3 runs to 14 residues. Trimming took off 5 bases at V and 0 bases at J, with 11 bases between the two ends. Germline-derived CDR1 and CDR2 are SGHRS and YFSETQ. CDR3 protein: CASRPERVNTEAFF. Here the CDR3 DNA reads TGCGCCAGCAGGCCCGAAAGGGTGAACACTGAAGCTTTCTTT.

In its sample, this clone was seen a few times. The CDR3 reads CASSLAGPLHF. CDR3 sequence (DNA): TGTGCCAGCAGCTTAGCGGGTCCCCTCCACTTT. The rearrangement links TRBV7-2 to TRBJ1-6; D is uncertain. There are 11 residues in the CDR3. Trimming pared 0 bases from V and 13 bases from J, leaving 4 bases between. Per the germline V gene, CDR1 is SGHTA and CDR2 is FQGNSA. Combining the CDR3 with reference TRBV7-2 and TRBJ1-6 gives the whole variable domain GAGVSQSPSNKVTEKGKDVELRCDPISGHTALYWYRQSLGQGLEFLIYFQGNSAPDKSGLPSDRFSAERTGGSVSTLTIQRTQQEDSAVYLCASSLAGPLHFGNGTRLTVT.

The chain uses TRBV30 and TRBJ2-4; D may be TRBD1 or TRBD2 (5 bases each). The V gene's germline CDR1 is GTSNPN and CDR2 SVGIG (reference sequence). The CDR3 has 16 amino acids. V lost 4 bases and J lost 3, with 19 bases in between. The CDR3 loop reads CAWKGAFGLGKNIQYF. The CDR3 coding sequence is TGTGCCTGGAAAGGGGCCTTTGGACTCGGCAAAAACATTCAGTACTTC.

This clone has only a few counts. The chain joins TRBV20-1 to TRBJ2-2; D ambiguous. CDR1 DFQATT and CDR2 SNEGSKA come from the germline V gene (reference sequence). The V end lost 5 bases, the J end lost 8 bases, and 9 bases lay between the germline ends. CDR3 length: 11 amino acids. Here the CDR3 DNA reads TGCAGTGCTGGAAGAATAGGGGAGCTGTTTTTT. Protein: CSAGRIGELFF.

The chain is built from TRBV11-2 and TRBJ2-3; no definite D call. CDR3 length: 14 amino acids. With 3 bases removed from V and 1 base from J, the gap between germline ends came to 8 bases. Germline CDR1 and CDR2: SGHAT and FQNNGV. CDR3 nucleotides: TGTGCCAGCAGCTTCGAATTACGCACAGATACGCAGTATTTT. Amino acids: CASSFELRTDTQYF. The full variable domain, completed using reference TRBV11-2 and TRBJ2-3, is EAGVAQSPRYKIIEKRQSVAFWCNPISGHATLYWYQQILGQGPKLLIQFQNNGVVDDSQLPKDRFSAERLKGVDSTLKIQPAKLEDSAVYLCASSFELRTDTQYFGPGTRLTVL.

J is TRBJ1-2 and V is TRBV4-1, with no clear D. V lost 0 bases and J lost 8, with 13 bases in between. Germline CDR1 MGHRA, CDR2 YSYEKL. CDR3 length: 14 residues. In nucleotides, the CDR3 is TGCGCCAGCAGCCAAGACTTGTATACCGGGGGCTACACCTTC. This gives the protein CASSQDLYTGGYTF.

The rearrangement uses TRBV30 and TRBJ2-2; possibly TRBD1 for D (5 bases). The V end lost 2 bases, the J end lost 3 bases, and 13 bases lay between the germline ends. This CDR3 has 15 amino acids. Germline loops: CDR1 GTSNPN, CDR2 SVGIG (reference sequence). This chain's CDR3 is CAWSSVQGYTGELFF. CDR3 bases: TGTGCCTGGAGTTCCGTGCAGGGATACACCGGGGAGCTGTTTTTT.

The chain employs TRBV11-2 and TRBJ1-3, with D uncertain. The germline gives CDR1 SGHAT, CDR2 FQNNGV. The CDR3 contains 16 residues. Trimming took 3 bases from V and 3 from J, leaving 15 bases between them. Here the CDR3 reads CASSFSVRGRGNTIYF. CDR3 bases: TGTGCCAGCAGCTTTTCTGTTCGCGGTCGTGGAAACACCATATATTTT.

V gene TRBV11-2 combines with J gene TRBJ2-3; no clear D gene. The CDR3 sequence is 15 residues long. From germline, CDR1 is SGHAT and CDR2 FQNNGV. V gave up 1 base and J gave up 4 bases, with 12 bases separating them. The DNA for the CDR3 is TGTGCCAGCAGCTTAGTAATCGGGTTTTCAGATACGCAGTATTTT. This sequence encodes CASSLVIGFSDTQYF.

The chain recombines TRBV5-6 with TRBJ2-1; unclear D gene. The CDR3 runs 15 residues. Trimming removed 0 bases from V and 2 bases from J, with 9 bases in between. Germline loops: CDR1 SGHDT, CDR2 YYEEEE. This CDR3 reads CASSLVAGPYNEQFF. The CDR3 nucleotides are TGTGCCAGCAGCTTGGTAGCTGGCCCCTACAATGAGCAGTTCTTC.

The rearrangement joins TRBV23-1 to TRBJ1-1; TRBD1 aligns across 8 bases. TRBV23-1 is an ORF; its function is uncertain. The CDR3 is 14 amino acids. V lost 7 bases to trimming and J lost 11 bases; unmatched junction nucleotides: 15. In DNA, the CDR3 is TGCGCCAGCATCCCAAGGGGCAGGGGGCGATGGGCTTTCTTT. Translated: CASIPRGRGRWAFF.

This sequence joins TRBV18 and TRBJ1-1; no clear D. Germline V gene data show CDR1 as KGHSH and CDR2 as LQKENI. V lost 4 bases to trimming and J lost 2 bases, with 8 bases between them. The CDR3 has 13 residues. CDR3 region: CASSRSRNTEAFF. CDR3 bases: TGTGCCAGCTCACGTTCAAGAAACACTGAAGCTTTCTTT.

The chain has TRBV6-1 and TRBJ1-1; D perhaps matches TRBD1 (6 bases). The ends were cut back, 7 bases at V and 5 bases at J, with 14 bases in the middle. CDR3 length: 13 amino acids. The V gene's germline CDR1 is MNHNS and CDR2 SASEGT. The CDR3 spells CASMIGGWTEAFF. The CDR3 DNA reads as TGTGCCAGCATGATCGGGGGCTGGACTGAAGCTTTCTTT.

This chain uses TRBV28 with TRBJ1-1; D uncertain. This CDR3 has 13 residues. V gave up 6 bases and J gave up 4 bases, with 12 bases separating them. CDR1 and CDR2 from the germline V gene are MDHEN and SYDVKM. The CDR3, as DNA: TGTGCCAGCAGGCCCCACTCGGGCACTGAAGCTTTCTTT. Its protein product is CASRPHSGTEAFF.

This chain connects TRBV5-1 to TRBJ2-6, with D uncertain. V lost 0 bases to trimming and J lost 0 bases, with 7 bases between them. CDR1 is SGHRS and CDR2 is YFSETQ in the germline V gene. The CDR3 spans 16 residues. CDR3: CASSLGTVSGANVLTF. The DNA of the CDR3 is TGCGCCAGCAGCTTGGGAACGGTCTCTGGGGCCAACGTCCTGACTTTC.

To note about this clone: The same CDR3 arises from other DNA sequences in this sample as well. This sequence joins TRBV18 and TRBJ1-6, with TRBD1 identical over 7 bases. The V gene's germline CDR1 is KGHSH and CDR2 LQKENI. The CDR3 runs 14 residues. Germline trimming cut 1 base from V and 7 bases from J; bases unmatched to any gene: 1. CDR3 protein: CASSPQGANSPLHF. The CDR3 DNA reads as TGTGCCAGCTCACCACAGGGGGCGAATTCACCCCTCCACTTT.

This chain connects TRBV27 to TRBJ2-7; tentatively, D is TRBD1 (6 bases). Germline values: CDR1 MNHEY, CDR2 SMNVEV (reference sequence). V lost 5 bases and J lost 6, with 17 bases in between. CDR3 length: 14 amino acids. CDR3 bases: TGTGCCAGCAGTCCTGTCTGGGGGCCGGTCGAGCAGTACGTC. This codes for CASSPVWGPVEQYV.

The chain uses TRBV5-1 and TRBJ2-5; the D gene is possibly TRBD2 (6 bases). Looked up from germline, CDR1 is SGHRS and CDR2 is YFSETQ. The CDR3 consists of 14 residues. V lost 4 bases and J 1 base, leaving 11 bases between the germline ends. The CDR3 protein is CASSAGRSQETQYF. The CDR3 DNA is TGCGCCAGCAGCGCGGGACGGTCCCAAGAGACCCAGTACTTC.